Reported below is one T cell receptor (beta chain). CDR1 and CDR2 (germline): LGHDT, YNNKEL (reference sequence). V lost 4 bases to trimming and J lost 7 bases; unmatched junction nucleotides: 14. There are 16 residues in the CDR3. This record belongs to a study of control samples from healthy donors and cancer patients. Clones were read by immunoSEQ multiplex PCR, and TCRdb kept only the in-frame ones, dropping some. The sample lists some 100,000 clones; 85% to 90% were seen once. The chain is built from TRBV3-1 (or the pseudogene TRBV3-2) and TRBJ2-5; TRBD1 matches 8 bases. The sequenced material came from blood. The TCR was taken from a woman in her fifties or sixties in good health. CDR3 sequence: CASSLRGQRQGWTQYF. CDR3 nucleotides: TGTGCCAGCAGCCTCAGGGGGCAGAGACAGGGGTGGACCCAGTACTTC.